The T cell receptor (beta chain) under discussion was sequenced for a study of cytomegalovirus exposure and HLA in healthy donors. 13 Jbeta primers and 60 Vbeta primers were used for the PCR. Assay used: immunoSEQ multiplex PCR; TCRdb lists only in-frame clones, some missing. The sample lists 80,000 or so clones, 55% to 85% seen once, with over 8.5% in the top ten. This clone was recorded only once. This CDR3 contains 14 residues. V lost 4 bases and J lost 5; bases outside the gene matches: 7. Germline V gives CDR1 SGHRS, CDR2 YFSETQ. This TCR came from a woman between 40 and 50 years old in good health and CMV-seropositive. The sequenced material came from PBMCs. The rearrangement uses TRBV5-1 and TRBJ2-5, with 8 bases aligning to TRBD1. CDR3 protein: CASSRQGAWETQYF. In DNA, the CDR3 is TGCGCCAGCAGCCGGCAGGGGGCTTGGGAGACCCAGTACTTC.